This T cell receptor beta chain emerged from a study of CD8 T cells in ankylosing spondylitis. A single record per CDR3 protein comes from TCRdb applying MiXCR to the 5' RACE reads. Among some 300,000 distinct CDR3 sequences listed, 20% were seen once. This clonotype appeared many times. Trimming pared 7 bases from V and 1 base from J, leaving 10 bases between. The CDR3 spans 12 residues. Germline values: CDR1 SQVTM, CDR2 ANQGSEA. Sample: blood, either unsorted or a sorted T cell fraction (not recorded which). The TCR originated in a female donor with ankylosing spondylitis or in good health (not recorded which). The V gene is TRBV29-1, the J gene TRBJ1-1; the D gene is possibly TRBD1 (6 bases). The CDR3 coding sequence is TGCAGCGCAGACAGGTCGAACACTGAAGCTTTCTTT. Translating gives CSADRSNTEAFF.